Following are 3 T cell receptor beta chains from one sample sequenced in a study of CD8+ T cells in alopecia areata. cDNA prepared by RNA extraction and subsequent reverse transcription served as the template for sequencing. Generated by immunoSEQ multiplex PCR, the TCRdb table keeps only in-frame clones and is missing some. The sample has 100,000 to 150,000 clones, approximately 53% seen once. The sequencing here drew on CD4+ T cells sorted from blood, taken at week 0. Every receptor here comes from a human donor with alopecia areata.

The V and J genes are TRBV11-3 and TRBJ2-6, with 7 bases matching TRBD1. The CDR3 spans 16 residues. Unmatched junction bases numbered 3, after V lost 1 base and J lost 3 bases. The germline CDR1 and CDR2 sequences are SGHNT and YENEEA. CDR3 region: CASSLGTGYGANVLTF. In nucleotides, the CDR3 is TGTGCCAGCAGCTTAGGGACAGGATATGGGGCCAACGTCCTGACTTTC.

The V gene is TRBV6-5, the J gene TRBJ2-7; D remains ambiguous. The CDR3 has 12 amino acids. Germline assignment: CDR1 MNHEY and CDR2 SVGAGI. Trimming cost V 9 bases and J 0 bases, with 9 bases left between them. The CDR3 DNA sequence: TGTGCCAGTCCCTTTTCCTCCTACGAGCAGTACTTC. Encoded protein: CASPFSSYEQYF.

This clone was picked up a small number of times. CDR3 sequence reads: CASSLTGPNYEQYF. CDR3 DNA sequence: TGCGCCAGCAGCCTGACAGGTCCTAACTACGAGCAGTACTTC. V usage is TRBV5-1 and J usage is TRBJ2-7; maybe TRBD1 (6 bases). This CDR3 is 14 amino acids long. From germline, CDR1 is SGHRS and CDR2 YFSETQ. Trimming took off 4 bases at V and 3 bases at J, with 14 bases between the two ends.